Listed below are T cell receptor beta chains from one sample, sequenced in a study of T cell responses to AZD1222 COVID-19 vaccine. Sequenced by immunoSEQ multiplex PCR; TCRdb stores in-frame clones only, minus some. The sample carries under 150,000 clones, approximately 94% recorded once. The sample was peripheral blood, taken on day 0 of AZD1222 vaccination. The receptors here all came from an adult in good health. The CDR3 runs from the conserved cysteine through the conserved F or W. Each record gives: CDR3 DNA, CDR3 protein, V gene, J gene, D gene, clone size. A D gene is named only where the DNA matches it firmly. Clone size, where shown, is once, few, many, or a class for clones that have expanded.

CDR3 DNA: TGTGCCAGCACCCGGTGGGGGACCGGTGAAAAACTGTTTTTT
CDR3 protein: CASTRWGTGEKLFF
V gene: TRBV2
J gene: TRBJ1-4
D gene: NA
clone size: NA

CDR3 DNA: TGTGCCAGCAGTGGACGGCCTGGCAATCAGCCCCAGCATTTT
CDR3 protein: CASSGRPGNQPQHF
V gene: TRBV2
J gene: TRBJ1-5
D gene: NA
clone size: once

CDR3 DNA: TGTGCCAGCACCCCCGGGGACAGGACTGAAGCTTTCTTT
CDR3 protein: CASTPGDRTEAFF
V gene: TRBV6-5
J gene: TRBJ1-1
D gene: TRBD1
clone size: NA

CDR3 DNA: TGTGCCAGTACAGGGGACAAAGAGACCCAGTACTTC
CDR3 protein: CASTGDKETQYF
V gene: TRBV19
J gene: TRBJ2-5
D gene: NA
clone size: NA

CDR3 DNA: TGTGCCACCAGCAGATGGGGTAGGCGGGTTGGCACAGATACGCAGTATTTT
CDR3 protein: CATSRWGRRVGTDTQYF
V gene: TRBV15
J gene: TRBJ2-3
D gene: NA
clone size: NA

CDR3 DNA: TGCGCCAGCAGCCAAGGGAGTAGGGTGGGGGAAAAACTGTTTTTT
CDR3 protein: CASSQGSRVGEKLFF
V gene: TRBV4-1
J gene: TRBJ1-4
D gene: NA
clone size: NA

CDR3 DNA: TGTGCCAGCAGTTACTCAGGGACAGGGAGACATGAGCAGTTCTTC
CDR3 protein: CASSYSGTGRHEQFF
V gene: TRBV6-5
J gene: TRBJ2-1
D gene: TRBD1
clone size: NA

CDR3 DNA: TGTGCCAGCAGCCTTACCCCGTTAGGGACTGGAAACACCATATATTTT
CDR3 protein: CASSLTPLGTGNTIYF
V gene: TRBV9
J gene: TRBJ1-3
D gene: NA
clone size: NA

CDR3 DNA: TGTGCCAGCGGAGGAAACAGGGGAACACACGAGCAGTACTTC
CDR3 protein: CASGGNRGTHEQYF
V gene: TRBV6-5
J gene: TRBJ2-7
D gene: TRBD1
clone size: NA

CDR3 DNA: TGTGCCAGCAGTTTATCCCTATCCTCATCTAACTATGGCTACACCTTC
CDR3 protein: CASSLSLSSSNYGYTF
V gene: TRBV27
J gene: TRBJ1-2
D gene: NA
clone size: many

CDR3 DNA: TGCACCAGCAGCCCCCCCTATATGTATAGCAATCAGCCCCAGCATTTT
CDR3 protein: CTSSPPYMYSNQPQHF
V gene: TRBV1
J gene: TRBJ1-5
D gene: NA
clone size: NA

CDR3 DNA: TGCGCCAGCAGGAGTGGCACAGATACGCAGTATTTT
CDR3 protein: CASRSGTDTQYF
V gene: TRBV5-1
J gene: TRBJ2-3
D gene: NA
clone size: NA

CDR3 DNA: TGTGCCAGCAGATGGGGGTTCTTC
CDR3 protein: CASRWGFF
V gene: TRBV11-3
J gene: TRBJ2-1
D gene: NA
clone size: NA

CDR3 DNA: TGTGCCAGCTCGGGGCGGACAGGGGGCACAGATACGCAGTATTTT
CDR3 protein: CASSGRTGGTDTQYF
V gene: TRBV18
J gene: TRBJ2-3
D gene: TRBD1
clone size: NA

CDR3 DNA: TGCGCCAGCAGCCAAGTTTTGACGACCACAGATACGCAGTATTTT
CDR3 protein: CASSQVLTTTDTQYF
V gene: TRBV4-1
J gene: TRBJ2-3
D gene: NA
clone size: NA

CDR3 DNA: TGTGCCAGCAGCTTAGGTCTGGGGGGAGAAGCTTTCTTT
CDR3 protein: CASSLGLGGEAFF
V gene: TRBV7-9
J gene: TRBJ1-1
D gene: NA
clone size: once

CDR3 DNA: TGTGCCAGCAGTCCCTATACTAAGTACCAAGAGACCCAGTACTTC
CDR3 protein: CASSPYTKYQETQYF
V gene: TRBV6-5
J gene: TRBJ2-5
D gene: NA
clone size: NA

CDR3 DNA: TGCGCCAGCAGCTTGGGCAGTACCATGAACACTGAAGCTTTCTTT
CDR3 protein: CASSLGSTMNTEAFF
V gene: TRBV5-1
J gene: TRBJ1-1
D gene: NA
clone size: NA

CDR3 DNA: TGTGCCAGCAGGAGCCGGGACAGCGAGCAGTACTTC
CDR3 protein: CASRSRDSEQYF
V gene: TRBV6-5
J gene: TRBJ2-7
D gene: TRBD1
clone size: once

CDR3 DNA: TGTGCCAGGAACATTAGGGACAGGGAATTGGGGTACGAGCAGTACTTC
CDR3 protein: CARNIRDRELGYEQYF
V gene: TRBV27
J gene: TRBJ2-7
D gene: TRBD1
clone size: NA

CDR3 DNA: TGTGCCAGCAGCCGCGGGGATGAAGGCTACACCTTC
CDR3 protein: CASSRGDEGYTF
V gene: TRBV6-6
J gene: TRBJ1-2
D gene: NA
clone size: once

CDR3 DNA: TGTGCCAGCAGCCTACAGGGAGGGACTGAAGCTTTCTTT
CDR3 protein: CASSLQGGTEAFF
V gene: TRBV5-4
J gene: TRBJ1-1
D gene: NA
clone size: NA

CDR3 DNA: TGCGCCAGCATCGGCCCGGGACAGGGAGGTTCACCCCTCCACTTT
CDR3 protein: CASIGPGQGGSPLHF
V gene: TRBV10-2
J gene: TRBJ1-6
D gene: TRBD1
clone size: NA

CDR3 DNA: TGTGCCAGCAGCTCTCTGGACTGGGTTAGGAGCACTGAAGCTTTCTTT
CDR3 protein: CASSSLDWVRSTEAFF
V gene: TRBV7-2
J gene: TRBJ1-1
D gene: NA
clone size: NA

CDR3 DNA: TGTGCCAGCAGCCTGGCCGTTGAGCGCGACACAGATACGCAGTATTTT
CDR3 protein: CASSLAVERDTDTQYF
V gene: TRBV5-4
J gene: TRBJ2-3
D gene: NA
clone size: NA

CDR3 DNA: TGTGCCAGCTCACCACTAGGGGACAAGACAGATACGCAGTATTTT
CDR3 protein: CASSPLGDKTDTQYF
V gene: TRBV18
J gene: TRBJ2-3
D gene: NA
clone size: NA

CDR3 DNA: TGTGCCAGCAGTTCCCTTGGGAGGGGCATGAACACTGAAGCTTTCTTT
CDR3 protein: CASSSLGRGMNTEAFF
V gene: TRBV27
J gene: TRBJ1-1
D gene: NA
clone size: NA

CDR3 DNA: TGTGCCAGCAGCTTAGTTGCCGGGGCCAACGTCCTGACTTTC
CDR3 protein: CASSLVAGANVLTF
V gene: TRBV7-9
J gene: TRBJ2-6
D gene: NA
clone size: NA

CDR3 DNA: TGTGCCAGCAGGGAGATGAGTGAGCAGTTCTTC
CDR3 protein: CASREMSEQFF
V gene: TRBV2
J gene: TRBJ2-1
D gene: NA
clone size: NA

CDR3 DNA: TGTGCCAGCACCCCTAGGTTGGGTAGCACAGATACGCAGTATTTT
CDR3 protein: CASTPRLGSTDTQYF
V gene: TRBV6-4
J gene: TRBJ2-3
D gene: NA
clone size: once

CDR3 DNA: TGTGCCAGTAGGGACAGGGCTAACTATGGCTACACCTTC
CDR3 protein: CASRDRANYGYTF
V gene: TRBV19
J gene: TRBJ1-2
D gene: TRBD1
clone size: NA

CDR3 DNA: TGTGCCAGCAGCAGCACAGGGGGAAATAGCAATCAGCCCCAGCATTTT
CDR3 protein: CASSSTGGNSNQPQHF
V gene: TRBV21-1
J gene: TRBJ1-5
D gene: NA
clone size: NA

CDR3 DNA: TGTGCCAGCAGCCCCACGACAAGGAGGAGCAATTCACCCCTCCACTTT
CDR3 protein: CASSPTTRRSNSPLHF
V gene: TRBV7-9
J gene: TRBJ1-6
D gene: NA
clone size: NA

CDR3 DNA: TGTGCCAGCAGTTCAGACATTTTTGGCTACACCTTC
CDR3 protein: CASSSDIFGYTF
V gene: TRBV7-2
J gene: TRBJ1-2
D gene: NA
clone size: NA

CDR3 DNA: TGTGCCAGCAGCCGGCGAGGGGAAGGCACTGAAGCTTTCTTT
CDR3 protein: CASSRRGEGTEAFF
V gene: TRBV5-6
J gene: TRBJ1-1
D gene: NA
clone size: once

CDR3 DNA: TGTGCCAGCGCCTATGACAGGGGGTCGTACGAGCAGTACTTC
CDR3 protein: CASAYDRGSYEQYF
V gene: TRBV18
J gene: TRBJ2-7
D gene: TRBD1
clone size: few

CDR3 DNA: TGTGCCAGCAGCCAAGTAATGGGAGGGCAGCCCCAGCATTTT
CDR3 protein: CASSQVMGGQPQHF
V gene: TRBV3-1/TRBV3-2
J gene: TRBJ1-5
D gene: NA
clone size: NA

CDR3 DNA: TGTGCCAGCAGCTCTTTAGGCATTACAGGTTCAGGAAACACCATATATTTT
CDR3 protein: CASSSLGITGSGNTIYF
V gene: TRBV7-9
J gene: TRBJ1-3
D gene: NA
clone size: NA

CDR3 DNA: TGTGCCAGCAGCTCACGGACCGCGAAGGGGTCTGGGGCCAACGTCCTGACTTTC
CDR3 protein: CASSSRTAKGSGANVLTF
V gene: TRBV13
J gene: TRBJ2-6
D gene: NA
clone size: NA

CDR3 DNA: TGTGCCAGTAGTAAGGATCCCAGGGGGAGGTACACTGAAGCTTTCTTT
CDR3 protein: CASSKDPRGRYTEAFF
V gene: TRBV19
J gene: TRBJ1-1
D gene: TRBD1
clone size: NA

CDR3 DNA: TGCGCCAGCAGCCAAGAAGGAGGGCGGGGGGTTAGCACAGATACGCAGTATTTT
CDR3 protein: CASSQEGGRGVSTDTQYF
V gene: TRBV4-3
J gene: TRBJ2-3
D gene: TRBD2
clone size: NA

CDR3 DNA: TGTGCTAGTGGCACGACAGGGATCGGGCACGAGCAGTACTTC
CDR3 protein: CASGTTGIGHEQYF
V gene: TRBV12-5
J gene: TRBJ2-7
D gene: TRBD1
clone size: NA

CDR3 DNA: TGTGCCAGCAGCTTAGGGACGACTTCGGCGGGAGGTTCTTCCTACGAGCAGTACTTC
CDR3 protein: CASSLGTTSAGGSSYEQYF
V gene: TRBV7-9
J gene: TRBJ2-7
D gene: TRBD2
clone size: NA

CDR3 DNA: TGTGCCAGTAGCTCGACAGGGTTTGGCACTGAAGCTTTCTTT
CDR3 protein: CASSSTGFGTEAFF
V gene: TRBV19
J gene: TRBJ1-1
D gene: TRBD1
clone size: NA

CDR3 DNA: TGTGCCACCAGCAGAACTAGCGGGGATTACAATGAGCAGTTCTTC
CDR3 protein: CATSRTSGDYNEQFF
V gene: TRBV15
J gene: TRBJ2-1
D gene: TRBD2
clone size: NA

CDR3 DNA: TGTGCCAGCAGTGAAACGTGGAAAACTGAAGCTTTCTTT
CDR3 protein: CASSETWKTEAFF
V gene: TRBV6-1
J gene: TRBJ1-1
D gene: NA
clone size: NA

CDR3 DNA: TGTGCCAGCAGCCAACCTTTCAGGGACCGAGACACTGAAGCTTTCTTT
CDR3 protein: CASSQPFRDRDTEAFF
V gene: TRBV4-2
J gene: TRBJ1-1
D gene: NA
clone size: NA

CDR3 DNA: TGCAGCGTTGAAGATAGGACAGATTACAATGAGCAGTTCTTC
CDR3 protein: CSVEDRTDYNEQFF
V gene: TRBV29-1
J gene: TRBJ2-1
D gene: NA
clone size: NA

CDR3 DNA: TGCGCCAGCAGTGTGCAGGTCATGAACACTGAAGCTTTCTTT
CDR3 protein: CASSVQVMNTEAFF
V gene: TRBV5-1
J gene: TRBJ1-1
D gene: NA
clone size: NA

CDR3 DNA: TGTGCCAGCAGCCGTCCGGGCTCTGGGGCCAACGTCCTGACTTTC
CDR3 protein: CASSRPGSGANVLTF
V gene: TRBV3-1/TRBV3-2
J gene: TRBJ2-6
D gene: NA
clone size: NA

CDR3 DNA: TGTGCCAGCAGCCCCCTCGACTCTAGCACAGATACGCAGTATTTT
CDR3 protein: CASSPLDSSTDTQYF
V gene: TRBV5-4
J gene: TRBJ2-3
D gene: NA
clone size: NA